A single sample gave rise to the 13 T cell receptor beta chains below, sequenced in a study of T cell repertoires in cytomegalovirus infection. TCRdb re-called the reads through MiXCR, storing one row per CDR3 protein. The sample includes under 350,000 distinct CDR3 sequences, under 25% of them seen just once. Antigens for these TCRs are unknown. The sample in question was cultured PBMCs, obtained from culture after CMV antigen stimulation. These receptors all stem from a human donor in good health (CMV status not recorded). Some clones in this sample may be carry-over from other donors' samples.

This clonotype has just one count. A junction boundary mismatches the germline segment, possibly from a read error. The chain is built from TRBV7-2 and TRBJ1-3; D is unresolved. The CDR3 extends over 12 amino acids. The germline V gene encodes CDR1 SGHTA and CDR2 FQGNSA. CDR3 in DNA: TGTGCCGGCAGCTTAGCTGGAAACACCATATATTTT. Translation: CAGSLAGNTIYF. Full variable domain (rest looked up from reference TRBV7-2 and TRBJ1-3): GAGVSQSPSNKVTEKGKDVELRCDPISGHTALYWYRQSLGQGLEFLIYFQGNSAPDKSGLPSDRFSAERTGGSVSTLTIQRTQQEDSAVYLCAGSLAGNTIYFGEGSWLTVV.

This clonotype was recorded at least ten times. The J gene is TRBJ2-1, the V gene TRBV7-9; a weak D match, TRBD1 (5 bases). The germline V gene encodes CDR1 SEHNR and CDR2 FQNEAQ (reference sequence). Trimming took off 2 bases at V and 6 bases at J, with 8 bases between the two ends. This CDR3 comprises 13 residues. DNA for the CDR3: TGTGCCAGCAGCTTACTTGGGGCCAATGAGCAGTTCTTC. Translated: CASSLLGANEQFF.

This rearrangement joins TRBV12-3 or TRBV12-4 to TRBJ2-5; D is ambiguous. Trimming removed 8 bases at V and 1 base at J, with 14 bases between. CDR3 length equals 14 residues. The DNA for the CDR3 is TGTGCCAGCGGACGTCACGGGTCCCAAGAGACCCAGTACTTC. Translated, it gives CASGRHGSQETQYF.

The V and J genes are TRBV14 and TRBJ2-1, with TRBD2 matching over 14 bases. The V and J ends lost 1 base and 3 bases, in that order; junction bases with no gene match: 5. The germline V gene encodes CDR1 SGHDN and CDR2 FVKESK. The CDR3 spans 18 residues. The CDR3 loop reads CASSQVWTSGRYYNEQFF. The CDR3 DNA is TGTGCCAGCAGCCAAGTATGGACTAGCGGGAGGTACTACAATGAGCAGTTCTTC. Using reference TRBV14 and TRBJ2-1 for the parts outside the CDR3, the full variable domain is EAGVTQFPSHSVIEKGQTVTLRCDPISGHDNLYWYRRVMGKEIKFLLHFVKESKQDESGMPNNRFLAERTGGTYSTLKVQPAELEDSGVYFCASSQVWTSGRYYNEQFFGPGTRLTVL.

The V and J genes are TRBV14 and TRBJ2-7, with D possibly TRBD1 on 6 matching bases. CDR1 is SGHDN, CDR2 FVKESK, per germline. CDR3 length equals 14 residues. V lost 4 bases, J lost 5 bases, and 15 bases lay in between. The CDR3 reads CASSPLDSRHEQYF. CDR3 DNA sequence: TGTGCCAGCAGCCCCTTGGACAGTAGGCACGAGCAGTACTTC. The whole variable domain, filled in from reference TRBV14 and TRBJ2-7, reads EAGVTQFPSHSVIEKGQTVTLRCDPISGHDNLYWYRRVMGKEIKFLLHFVKESKQDESGMPNNRFLAERTGGTYSTLKVQPAELEDSGVYFCASSPLDSRHEQYFGPGTRLTVT.

This clonotype turned up a few times. The chain links TRBV6-1 to TRBJ1-1; D is possibly TRBD1 (5 bases). Germline V gene sequence: CDR1 MNHNS, CDR2 SASEGT. There are 14 residues in the CDR3. V lost 5 bases to trimming and J lost 0 bases, with 10 bases between them. CDR3 in DNA: TGTGCCAGCAGTCGGGGGGGTTTGAACACTGAAGCTTTCTTT. It yields the protein CASSRGGLNTEAFF.

This clonotype was detected only a few times. The V gene is TRBV7-9, the J gene TRBJ2-3; 7 bases are a match to TRBD1. V gave up 5 bases and J gave up 6 bases; unmatched junction bases: 8. The V gene's germline CDR1 is SEHNR and CDR2 FQNEAQ (reference sequence). CDR3 length: 14 amino acids. The CDR3: CASSLGTATDTQYF. The CDR3 DNA follows: TGTGCCAGCAGCCTCGGGACAGCAACTGATACGCAGTATTTT.

This clonotype came up many times. The chain links TRBV7-8 to TRBJ1-3; D is possibly TRBD1 (5 bases). Germline V gene data show CDR1 as SGHVS and CDR2 as FQNEAQ. This CDR3 comprises 14 residues. Between the trimmed V and J ends, which lost 1 base and 2 bases, there was a span of 6 bases. The CDR3 DNA follows: TGTGCCAGCAGCTTAGACAGGACTGGAAACACCATATATTTT. Its protein product is CASSLDRTGNTIYF.

The chain recombines TRBV27 with TRBJ2-1; TRBD2 aligns across 14 bases. Germline V lookup: CDR1 MNHEY, CDR2 SMNVEV (reference sequence). Losses at the gene ends were 2 bases for V and 6 bases for J; bases not matched to a gene: 3. This CDR3 has 16 residues. The CDR3 is CASSLRLAGGRNEQFF. The CDR3 nucleotides read TGTGCCAGCAGTTTACGACTAGCGGGAGGGCGCAATGAGCAGTTCTTC.

The CDR3 protein is CSAHDTYEQYF. In nucleotides, the CDR3 is TGCAGTGCCCATGATACCTACGAGCAGTACTTC. This sequence joins TRBV20-1 and TRBJ2-7; no definite D call. V lost 6 bases to trimming and J lost 2 bases, with 8 bases between them. CDR1 DFQATT and CDR2 SNEGSKA come from the germline V gene (reference sequence). CDR3 length equals 11 residues.

This clonotype showed up many times. The chain recombines TRBV5-4 with TRBJ2-3; tentatively, D is TRBD2 (6 bases). The V end was cut by 0 bases, the J end by 5 bases, with 16 bases between. The CDR3 has 16 amino acids. Looked up from germline, CDR1 is SGHNT and CDR2 is YYREEE (reference sequence). CDR3 sequence: CASSLGVSRDKDTQYF. CDR3 in DNA: TGTGCCAGCAGCTTGGGGGTTTCGCGGGATAAAGATACGCAGTATTTT.

This clonotype was detected ten times or more. This chain connects TRBV6-2 or TRBV6-3 to TRBJ1-2; unclear D gene. Germline V gene lookup returns CDR1 MNHEY and CDR2 SVGEGT. The CDR3 covers 13 residues. V was cut by 2 bases and J by 8 bases, with 12 bases left in between. Here the CDR3 DNA reads TGTGCCAGCAGTTACGGCACAGCAACCGGCTACACCTTC. Its translation: CASSYGTATGYTF.

This clonotype appeared a few times. The rearrangement uses TRBV7-8 and TRBJ1-2; the D is unclear. The CDR3 has 17 amino acids. CDR1 is SGHVS, CDR2 FQNEAQ, per germline. Trimming removed 4 bases from V and 1 base from J, with 19 bases in between. The CDR3: CASSSRVGQELNYGYTF. The CDR3 DNA reads TGTGCCAGCAGCTCCCGCGTCGGGCAGGAGCTTAACTATGGCTACACCTTC.